What follows are 10 T cell receptor beta chains derived from one specimen sequenced in a study of STAT5B mutations in CD4+ large granular lymphocyte leukemia. Profiling relied on immunoSEQ multiplex PCR, and the TCRdb table lists in-frame clones only, not all of them. The sample carries approximately 25,000 clones, 60% to 80% recorded once. The source material was CD4+ T cells from blood buffy coats. The receptors were sampled from a human donor in good health.

The chain has TRBV5-1 and TRBJ2-3, with D possibly matching TRBD2 (6 bases). This CDR3 spans 17 amino acids. Per germline, CDR1 SGHRS and CDR2 YFSETQ. The V end was cut by 1 base, the J end by 0 bases, with 15 bases between. CDR3 nucleotides: TGCGCCAGCAGCTTGTGGGGAGGCCTTACTAGCACAGATACGCAGTATTTT. It encodes CASSLWGGLTSTDTQYF.

DNA for the CDR3: TGTGCCAGCAGCCTGGAAGGCAGGGCAGATACGCAGTATTTT. Translating gives CASSLEGRADTQYF. The V and J genes are TRBV7-2 and TRBJ2-3, with a weak D call TRBD1 (5 bases). Deletions cut 5 bases from V and 4 bases from J, with 13 bases between. Germline CDR1 and CDR2: SGHTA and FQGNSA. The CDR3 is made up of 14 amino acids.

The chain joins TRBV13 to TRBJ2-7; 12 bases match TRBD2. Losses at the gene ends were 6 bases for V and 5 bases for J; bases not matched to a gene: 8. CDR3 length: 15 residues. Germline V gene sequence: CDR1 PRHDT, CDR2 FYEKMQ (reference sequence). CDR3 amino acids: CASRYRRLAGDEQYF. CDR3 sequence (DNA): TGTGCCAGCAGATACAGAAGACTAGCGGGAGACGAGCAGTACTTC.

The chain employs TRBV11-2 and TRBJ1-1; possibly TRBD1 for D (5 bases). CDR3 length: 15 residues. V gave up 0 bases and J gave up 4 bases, with 12 bases separating them. Per germline, CDR1 SGHAT and CDR2 FQNNGV. The CDR3 region is CASSLDLWGSTEAFF. CDR3 DNA: TGTGCCAGCAGCTTAGATCTTTGGGGGTCCACTGAAGCTTTCTTT.

This rearrangement joins TRBV7-9 to TRBJ1-2; unclear D gene. V was shortened by 5 bases and J by 8 bases, with 18 bases between the two germline ends. There are 14 residues in the CDR3. Germline lookup yields CDR1 SEHNR and CDR2 FQNEAQ (reference sequence). The CDR3 here is CASSPTRLIYGYTF. CDR3 sequence (DNA): TGTGCCAGCAGCCCAACCCGCCTAATCTACGGCTACACCTTC.

This chain links TRBV5-1 with TRBJ2-5; weak D call: TRBD1 (7 bases). Trimming cost V 0 bases and J 5 bases, with 17 bases left between them. Germline CDR1 reads SGHRS; CDR2 reads YFSETQ. There are 16 residues in the CDR3. The CDR3 DNA reads TGCGCCAGCAGCTTGGCCCCGGAGGGGGCGCGGGAGACCCAGTACTTC. Protein: CASSLAPEGARETQYF.

This clone was observed a few times. The chain carries TRBV13 and TRBJ2-3; D gene ambiguous. V lost 4 bases and J 6 bases, leaving 5 bases between the germline ends. The germline V gene has CDR1 PRHDT and CDR2 FYEKMQ (reference sequence). This CDR3 is 11 amino acids long. CDR3 nucleotide sequence: TGTGCCAGCAGCTCGGAGGATACGCAGTATTTT. Protein product: CASSSEDTQYF.

This clone is a singleton in its sample. This chain connects TRBV15 to TRBJ2-2; possibly TRBD2 for D (6 bases). The CDR3 runs 15 residues. Germline V lookup: CDR1 LNHNV, CDR2 YYDKDF (reference sequence). Between the trimmed V and J ends, which lost 5 bases and 2 bases, there was a span of 12 bases. The CDR3 is CATSSASVNTGELFF. The CDR3 DNA reads as TGTGCCACCAGCTCCGCTAGCGTTAACACCGGGGAGCTGTTTTTT. Variable domain in full (rest from reference TRBV15 and TRBJ2-2): DAMVIQNPRYQVTQFGKPVTLSCSQTLNHNVMYWYQQKSSQAPKLLFHYYDKDFNNEADTPDNFQSRRPNTSFCFLDIRSPGLGDTAMYLCATSSASVNTGELFFGEGSRLTVL.

The chain joins TRBV5-1 to TRBJ2-5, with D maybe TRBD2 (6 bases). Between the trimmed V and J ends, which lost 0 bases and 4 bases, there was a span of 13 bases. The germline CDR1 and CDR2 sequences are SGHRS and YFSETQ. The CDR3 contains 15 residues. CDR3 sequence (DNA): TGCGCCAGCAGCTTGGATCCGGGGGTAGGAGAGACCCAGTACTTC. This sequence encodes CASSLDPGVGETQYF.

The table lists this clone with a count of one. J is TRBJ2-5 and V is TRBV7-2; D perhaps matches TRBD1 (6 bases). Germline CDR1 and CDR2: SGHTA and FQGNSA. The V gene lost 2 bases and the J gene lost 0 bases, with 7 bases spanning the gap. The CDR3 has 14 residues. Here the CDR3 reads CASSLWDNQETQYF. As DNA, the CDR3 is TGTGCCAGCAGCTTATGGGACAACCAAGAGACCCAGTACTTC.